The present entry profiles one T cell receptor beta chain with its context. Its antigen is unknown. The entry originates in a study of cytomegalovirus exposure and HLA in healthy donors. Study-wide points: The HLA-A and HLA-B alleles of most subjects were reportedly predicted accurately from TCR beta sequences.

This CDR3 region has 17 residues. CDR1 is SEHNR, CDR2 FQNEAQ, per germline (reference sequence). The V and J ends lost 4 bases and 1 base, in that order; junction bases with no gene match: 9. The PCR was carried out with 60 Vbeta primers and 13 Jbeta primers. Sequencing used immunoSEQ multiplex PCR; TCRdb keeps in-frame clones, though not all of them. The sample consists of about 200,000 clones, about 70% of them appearing once. V and J are TRBV7-9 and TRBJ1-1, with TRBD1 matching 10 bases. Sequencing input: PBMCs. The TCR sequence derives from a woman aged 25-40 years in good health and CMV-seronegative. The CDR3 is CASSSEGTGEPNTEAFF. The DNA for the CDR3 is TGTGCCAGCAGCTCCGAGGGGACAGGGGAACCGAACACTGAAGCTTTCTTT. The whole variable domain, filled in from reference TRBV7-9 and TRBJ1-1, reads DTGVSQNPRHKITKRGQNVTFRCDPISEHNRLYWYRQTLGQGPEFLTYFQNEAQLEKSRLLSDRFSAERPKGSFSTLEIQRTEQGDSAMYLCASSSEGTGEPNTEAFFGQGTRLTVV.